This entry lists 6 T cell receptor beta chains sequenced from one sample in a study of beta chain bispecific antibodies for T cell cancers. Blood mononuclear cells were expanded for two to three days using either OKT3 anti-CD3 antibody or CD3/CD28 beads. The study's findings and limits: The leukemia cells, rather than normal T cells, gave most of the targeted TRBV signal.

Using its own MiXCR run on the 5' RACE reads, TCRdb lists one record per CDR3 protein. The table shows about 20,000 distinct CDR3 sequences, with about 2.7% occurring only once. These receptors' antigens are unknown. Source material: healthy donor T cells cultured with leukemia cells. These receptors all come from a human donor in good health. Some clones in this sample may be carry-over from other donors' samples.

The sample holds a few counts of this clonotype. The chain combines TRBV18 with TRBJ1-5; no definite D call. The V gene's germline CDR1 is KGHSH and CDR2 LQKENI. This CDR3 has 14 amino acids. Trimming cost V 1 base and J 6 bases, with 10 bases left between them. CDR3 DNA: TGTGCCAGCTCACCACAGGGAGGAGCTCAGCCCCAGCATTTT. Its protein is CASSPQGGAQPQHF.

This clonotype has a count of ten or more. V and J are TRBV7-8 and TRBJ2-5, with D tentatively TRBD2 (5 bases). CDR1 SGHVS and CDR2 FQNEAQ come from the germline V gene. This CDR3 region has 14 residues. V lost 5 bases and J lost 5, with 15 bases in between. Here the CDR3 reads CASSARTDRETQYF. The DNA for the CDR3 is TGTGCCAGCAGCGCACGGACTGACCGGGAGACCCAGTACTTC.

This clonotype was detected many times. The gene calls are TRBV10-3 and TRBJ2-1, with 7 nucleotides matching TRBD2. Germline trimming cut 3 bases from V and 2 bases from J; bases unmatched to any gene: 7. The germline V gene encodes CDR1 ENHRY and CDR2 SYGVKD. CDR3 length: 16 amino acids. The CDR3 DNA sequence: TGTGCCATCAGTGATGGGGGGGGGGGAACCTACAATGAGCAGTTCTTC. It codes for CAISDGGGGTYNEQFF.

The chain uses TRBV30 and TRBJ1-1; D gene unclear. Germline values: CDR1 GTSNPN, CDR2 SVGIG (reference sequence). V was shortened by 4 bases and J by 4 bases, with 10 bases between the two germline ends. The CDR3 has 12 residues. The CDR3 loop reads CAWNGRFTEAFF. DNA for the CDR3: TGTGCCTGGAATGGGAGATTCACTGAAGCTTTCTTT.

This clonotype was counted ten times or more. J is TRBJ2-5 and V is TRBV9; 8 nucleotides align to TRBD1. Germline V lookup: CDR1 SGDLS, CDR2 YYNGEE. V dropped 4 bases and J dropped 1; count of bases not matched to a gene: 15. The CDR3 has 18 residues. CDR3 residues: CASSHRFGQGRIQETQYF. For the CDR3, the DNA is TGTGCCAGCAGCCACCGATTCGGACAGGGTAGAATCCAAGAGACCCAGTACTTC.

By sample share, this clonotype is medium-sized. The genes are TRBV7-6 and TRBJ2-3; D might be TRBD1 (5 bases). The CDR3 consists of 16 residues. Germline CDR1 is SGHVS and CDR2 is FNYEAQ. Trimming left V 4 bases short and J 5 bases short, with 19 bases between. The CDR3 DNA sequence: TGTGCCAGCAGCTGGCCTTTAGGGGCCACAAAAGATACGCAGTATTTT. It specifies CASSWPLGATKDTQYF.